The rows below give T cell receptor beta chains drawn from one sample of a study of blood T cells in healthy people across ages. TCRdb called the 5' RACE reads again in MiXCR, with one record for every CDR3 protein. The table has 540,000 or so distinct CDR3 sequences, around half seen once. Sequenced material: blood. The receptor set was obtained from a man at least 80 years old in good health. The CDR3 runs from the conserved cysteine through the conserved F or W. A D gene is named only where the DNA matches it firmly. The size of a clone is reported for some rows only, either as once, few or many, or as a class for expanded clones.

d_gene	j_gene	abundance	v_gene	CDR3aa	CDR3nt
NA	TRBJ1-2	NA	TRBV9	CASSSPYGHTF	TGTGCCAGCAGCAGTCCTTATGGCCACACCTTC
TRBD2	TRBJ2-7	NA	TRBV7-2	CASSLVSGGRVPHEQYF	TGTGCCAGCAGCTTAGTGTCGGGCGGGAGGGTCCCCCACGAGCAGTACTTC
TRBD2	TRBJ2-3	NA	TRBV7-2	CASSLAQWTSIDTQYF	TGTGCCAGCAGCTTAGCTCAATGGACTAGCATAGATACGCAGTATTTT
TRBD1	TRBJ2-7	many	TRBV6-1	CASTKSVGTGRLWGFYEQYF	TGTGCCAGCACCAAATCGGTGGGGACAGGGAGGTTATGGGGTTTCTACGAGCAGTACTTC
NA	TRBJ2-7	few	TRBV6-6	CASSPLRDLRNEQYF	TGTGCCAGCAGCCCCCTCCGGGACTTGCGCAATGAGCAGTACTTC
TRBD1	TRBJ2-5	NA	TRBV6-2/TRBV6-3	CASKSGQGTETQYF	TGTGCCAGCAAAAGCGGACAGGGGACAGAGACCCAGTACTTC
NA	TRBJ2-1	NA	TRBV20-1	CSAIRGGRVHHEQFF	TGCAGTGCTATCCGAGGGGGGCGGGTGCACCATGAGCAGTTCTTC
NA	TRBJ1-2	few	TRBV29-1	CSVETGFQYGYTF	TGCAGCGTTGAAACGGGGTTTCAGTATGGCTACACCTTC
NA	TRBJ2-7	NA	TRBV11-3	CASGRYRASYEQYF	TGTGCCAGCGGGCGTTACAGGGCTTCCTACGAGCAGTACTTC
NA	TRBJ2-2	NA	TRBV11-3	CASSPRQITGELFF	TGTGCCAGCAGCCCCCGACAGATCACCGGGGAGCTGTTTTTT
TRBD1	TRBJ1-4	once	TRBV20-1	CSATGGLPNEKLFF	TGCAGTGCTACAGGGGGCTTACCTAATGAAAAACTGTTTTTT
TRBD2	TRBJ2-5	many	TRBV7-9	CASSAGLAGGGGETQYF	TGTGCCAGCAGCGCGGGACTAGCGGGGGGAGGAGGAGAGACCCAGTACTTC
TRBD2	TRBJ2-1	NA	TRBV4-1	CASNQDGTSVYNEQFF	TGCGCCAGCAACCAAGATGGGACTAGCGTGTACAATGAGCAGTTCTTC
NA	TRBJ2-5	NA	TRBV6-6	CASSANEETQYF	TGTGCCAGCAGCGCTAACGAAGAGACCCAGTACTTC
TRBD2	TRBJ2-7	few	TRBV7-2	CASSLSVSGRWYEQYF	TGTGCCAGCAGCTTGTCCGTTAGCGGGAGGTGGTACGAGCAGTACTTC
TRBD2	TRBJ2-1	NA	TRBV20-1	CSPLAGGLNEQFF	TGCAGCCCACTAGCGGGGGGGTTGAATGAGCAGTTCTTC
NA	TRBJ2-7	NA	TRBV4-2	CASSQMWAGSGLDSYEQYF	TGTGCCAGCAGCCAAATGTGGGCTGGGTCGGGACTCGACTCCTACGAGCAGTACTTC
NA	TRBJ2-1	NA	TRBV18	CASSPSLGGGYEQFF	TGTGCCAGCTCACCTTCGCTCGGGGGCGGGTATGAGCAGTTCTTC
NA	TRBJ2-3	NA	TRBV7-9	CASSPGEADTQYF	TGTGCCAGCAGTCCGGGGGAAGCAGATACGCAGTATTTT
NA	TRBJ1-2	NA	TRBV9	CASSVDPGAGYTF	TGTGCCAGCAGCGTAGATCCAGGGGCTGGCTACACCTTC
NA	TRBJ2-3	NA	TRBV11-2	CASSLVSQRASTDTQYF	TGTGCCAGCAGCTTAGTTTCGCAGCGGGCGAGCACAGATACGCAGTATTTT
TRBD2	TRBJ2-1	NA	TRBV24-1	CATSPDTSGNFNEQFF	TGTGCCACCAGCCCCGATACTAGCGGAAACTTCAATGAGCAGTTCTTC
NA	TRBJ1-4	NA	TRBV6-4	CASSDNSDGKLFF	TGTGCCAGCAGTGACAACAGCGATGGAAAACTGTTTTTT
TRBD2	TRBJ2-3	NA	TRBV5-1	CASSYTGGLSTDTQYF	TGCGCCAGCAGTTATACGGGGGGGCTCAGCACAGATACGCAGTATTTT
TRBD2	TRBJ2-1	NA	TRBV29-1	CRASGYYNEQFF	TGCAGAGCTAGCGGATACTACAATGAGCAGTTCTTC
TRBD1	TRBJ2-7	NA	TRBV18	CASSPGTVTYEQYF	TGTGCCAGCTCACCCGGGACAGTAACCTACGAGCAGTACTTC
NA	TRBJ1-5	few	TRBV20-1	CSARDPTGWSNQPQHF	TGCAGTGCTAGAGACCCGACAGGCTGGAGCAATCAGCCCCAGCATTTT
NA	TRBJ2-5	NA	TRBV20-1	CSARDKREQYF	TGCAGTGCTAGAGATAAAAGGGAGCAGTACTTC
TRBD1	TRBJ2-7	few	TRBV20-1	CSAGTGGYEQYF	TGCAGTGCCGGGACAGGGGGTTACGAGCAGTACTTC
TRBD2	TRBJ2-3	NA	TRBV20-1	CSARGLAGNTDTQYF	TGCAGTGCTAGAGGTCTAGCGGGGAACACAGATACGCAGTATTTT
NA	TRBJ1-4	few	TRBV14	CASQRGGNEKLFF	TGTGCCAGCCAGAGGGGAGGGAATGAAAAACTGTTTTTT
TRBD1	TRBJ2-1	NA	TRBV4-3	CASSQDRQGTRFF	TGCGCCAGCAGCCAAGATCGACAGGGCACAAGGTTCTTC
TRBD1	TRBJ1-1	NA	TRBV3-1	CASSQPTGKFTEAFF	TGTGCCAGCAGCCAACCGACAGGGAAGTTCACTGAAGCTTTCTTT
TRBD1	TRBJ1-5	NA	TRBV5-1	CASSETGDLTPQHF	TGCGCCAGCAGCGAGACAGGGGATCTTACGCCCCAGCATTTT
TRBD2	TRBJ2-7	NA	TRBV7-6	CASSLSSGGTYEQYF	TGTGCCAGCAGCTTATCTAGCGGGGGAACCTACGAGCAGTACTTC
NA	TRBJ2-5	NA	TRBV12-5	CASGSGDPDGNEQYF	TGTGCTAGTGGTTCCGGGGACCCGGATGGGAATGAGCAGTACTTC
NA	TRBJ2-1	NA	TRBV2	CASTPGADNEQFF	TGTGCCAGCACTCCTGGGGCGGACAATGAGCAGTTCTTC
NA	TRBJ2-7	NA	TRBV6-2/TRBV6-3	CASSYGRISGEQYF	TGTGCCAGCAGTTACGGCAGAATTTCTGGCGAGCAGTACTTC
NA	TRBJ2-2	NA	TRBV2	CASKEAGSAGELFF	TGTGCCAGCAAAGAGGCCGGGAGCGCCGGGGAGCTGTTTTTT
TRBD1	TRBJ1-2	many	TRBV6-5	CASSYTGTGDYGYTF	TGTGCCAGCAGTTACACCGGGACAGGGGACTATGGCTACACCTTC
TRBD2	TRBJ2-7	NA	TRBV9	CASSAGLASSSYEQYF	TGTGCCAGCAGCGCGGGACTAGCGTCCAGCTCCTACGAGCAGTACTTC
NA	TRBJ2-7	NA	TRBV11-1	CASSLSDRQLGLAGPSYEQYF	TGTGCCAGCAGCTTATCAGATCGGCAGCTGGGACTGGCGGGGCCCTCCTACGAGCAGTACTTC
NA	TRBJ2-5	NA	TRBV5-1	CASSLANSLGRQETQYF	TGCGCCAGCAGCTTGGCAAATTCCCTTGGACGTCAAGAGACCCAGTACTTC
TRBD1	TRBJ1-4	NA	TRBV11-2	CASSLDYWTGREKLFF	TGTGCCAGCAGCTTAGATTATTGGACAGGGCGTGAAAAACTGTTTTTT
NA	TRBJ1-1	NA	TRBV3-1	CASSLGQWGRAFF	TGTGCCAGCAGCCTAGGACAGTGGGGAAGAGCTTTCTTT
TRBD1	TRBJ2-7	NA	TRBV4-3	CASSQVRTGSSYEQYF	TGCGCCAGCAGCCAAGTACGGACAGGGAGCTCCTACGAGCAGTACTTC
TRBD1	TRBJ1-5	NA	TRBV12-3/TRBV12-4	CASSPDRVRDQPQHF	TGTGCCAGCAGCCCGGACAGGGTGAGGGATCAGCCTCAGCATTTT
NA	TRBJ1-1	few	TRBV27	CASSSQGMNTEAFF	TGTGCCAGCAGTTCACAGGGTATGAACACTGAAGCTTTCTTT
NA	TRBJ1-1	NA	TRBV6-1	CASSPRHSGHTATEAFF	TGTGCCAGCAGTCCCCGTCATTCGGGACATACGGCCACTGAAGCTTTCTTT
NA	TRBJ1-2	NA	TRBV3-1	CASSQSGYGGYTF	TGTGCCAGCAGCCAATCGGGGTACGGCGGCTACACCTTC
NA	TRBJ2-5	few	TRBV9	CASSVHGKETQYF	TGTGCCAGCAGCGTCCACGGGAAGGAGACCCAGTACTTC